Listed here is a single T cell receptor beta chain. Profiling relied on immunoSEQ multiplex PCR, and the TCRdb table lists in-frame clones only, not all of them. The repertoire holds about 91,000 clones, more than 80% seen once, with approximately 0.2% in the top ten. This sample is drawn from a study of OX40 agonist ivuxolimab in advanced cancers. The CDR3 runs to 13 residues. V was pared by 0 bases and J by 10 bases, with 10 bases between. The germline CDR1 and CDR2 sequences are SGHNT and YENEEA. The source material was CD4+ or CD8+ T cells sorted from blood, sampled in a trial of the OX40 agonist ivuxolimab. The sequence was obtained from an adult with an advanced solid tumor such as melanoma, head and neck, liver or kidney cancer. The chain is built from TRBV11-3 and TRBJ2-1; TRBD2 is a possible D gene (6 bases). The chain's CDR3 is CASSLDLTREQFF. The CDR3 DNA sequence: TGTGCCAGCAGCTTAGATCTGACTAGGGAGCAGTTCTTC.